Sequencing of this T cell receptor beta chain was carried out in a study of CD4 and CD8 cells across lung adenocarcinoma regions. This clonotype has a count of ten or more. Localized lung adenocarcinoma, a non-small cell lung cancer, affected the donors. Per the germline V gene, CDR1 is MRHNA and CDR2 is SNTAGT. The CDR3 is 14 amino acids. Germline trimming cut 5 bases from V and 8 bases from J; bases unmatched to any gene: 7. TCRdb re-derived calls from the PCR reads in MiXCR, one entry per CDR3 protein. This table has approximately 12,000 distinct CDR3 sequences, roughly 56% appearing once. The TCR comes from a female donor with lung adenocarcinoma. The CD4 and CD8 labels of this study may be unreliable. The specimen was CD8+ T cells from the margin of a lung tumor. The V call is TRBV6-4, the J call TRBJ2-1, with 9 positions matching TRBD1. The CDR3 DNA is TGTGCCAGCAGTCGGACAGGGGAAGGAGATGAGCAGTTCTTC. Protein product: CASSRTGEGDEQFF.